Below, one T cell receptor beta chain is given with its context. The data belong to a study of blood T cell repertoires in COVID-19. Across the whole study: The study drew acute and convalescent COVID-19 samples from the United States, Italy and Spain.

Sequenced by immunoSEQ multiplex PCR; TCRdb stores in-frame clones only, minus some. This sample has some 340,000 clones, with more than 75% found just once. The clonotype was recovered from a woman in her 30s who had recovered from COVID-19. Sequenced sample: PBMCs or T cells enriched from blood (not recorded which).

The CDR3 sequence: CASSQGGGLYEQYF. In DNA, the CDR3 is TGTGCCAGCAGCCAGGGCGGGGGACTCTACGAGCAGTACTTC. This chain uses TRBV14 with TRBJ2-7, with 7 bases aligning to TRBD2. Germline CDR1 SGHDN, CDR2 FVKESK. Trimming removed 3 bases from V and 3 bases from J; junction bases left unmatched: 5. The CDR3 extends over 14 amino acids.